This TCR beta chain originates from a study of cytomegalovirus exposure and HLA in healthy donors. General study results and limits: Several top significant clusters appeared, in a later analysis, to be linked to common viral pathogens.

The CDR3 has 15 amino acids. Germline V CDR1 and CDR2: MNHEY, SVGAGI. Trimming stripped 0 bases from V and 0 bases from J, with 7 bases between. Turning to this clone: Antigen unknown.

The PCR used 60 Vbeta and 13 Jbeta primers. In the study's own analysis: Later reanalysis found about 78 million unique TCR beta chains, 9 million to 12 million of them shared. TCRdb keeps only in-frame clones here, not all; method: immunoSEQ multiplex PCR. V, J and clone size derive from that table, while D and trimming were established from the DNA sequence. The sample has approximately 240,000 clones; 82% are singletons. Sequenced: PBMCs. The chain carries TRBV6-5 and TRBJ2-3; D gene uncertain. The receptor comes from a woman between 40 and 55 years old in good health and CMV-seropositive. The chain's CDR3 is CASSYSHTSTDTQYF. CDR3 DNA: TGTGCCAGCAGTTACTCACATACAAGCACAGATACGCAGTATTTT.